The next 3 T cell receptor beta chains were all read from a single sample in a study of blood T cells in healthy people across ages. Combining a sample-barcoded 5' primer with a J-beta primer mix, a second PCR ran for about 7 to 11 cycles. In TCRdb, the 5' RACE reads were re-called with MiXCR into one record per CDR3 protein. This table has about 280,000 distinct CDR3 sequences, roughly 26% appearing once. The sequenced sample was blood. These receptors came from a woman between 70 and 85 years old in good health.

This clonotype was seen a handful of times. The chain has TRBV6-6 and TRBJ2-1; D is ambiguous. Germline CDR1 MNHNY, CDR2 SVGAGI (reference sequence). The CDR3 is made up of 14 amino acids. The germline V and J ends were trimmed by 4 bases and 2 bases, with 9 bases remaining between them. The CDR3: CASSLNDAYNEQFF. CDR3 nucleotides: TGTGCCAGCAGTTTGAACGATGCCTACAATGAGCAGTTCTTC.

This clonotype came up a few times. V is TRBV18 and J is TRBJ2-5, with 7 bases that match TRBD1. V trimming: 2 bases; J trimming: 5 bases; junction bases outside the gene matches: 5. The germline CDR1 and CDR2 sequences are KGHSH and LQKENI. The CDR3 consists of 14 residues. For the CDR3, the DNA is TGTGCCAGCTCACCAGACAGGGTCGGGGAGACCCAGTACTTC. Translation gives CASSPDRVGETQYF.

This CDR3 is CSAGGRPNEQFF. CDR3 bases: TGCAGTGCGGGCGGGAGGCCCAATGAGCAGTTCTTC. This rearrangement joins TRBV20-1 to TRBJ2-1; TRBD2 matches 8 bases. Looked up from germline, CDR1 is DFQATT and CDR2 is SNEGSKA (reference sequence). The length of the CDR3 is 12 residues. V trimming: 6 bases; J trimming: 6 bases; junction bases outside the gene matches: 4.